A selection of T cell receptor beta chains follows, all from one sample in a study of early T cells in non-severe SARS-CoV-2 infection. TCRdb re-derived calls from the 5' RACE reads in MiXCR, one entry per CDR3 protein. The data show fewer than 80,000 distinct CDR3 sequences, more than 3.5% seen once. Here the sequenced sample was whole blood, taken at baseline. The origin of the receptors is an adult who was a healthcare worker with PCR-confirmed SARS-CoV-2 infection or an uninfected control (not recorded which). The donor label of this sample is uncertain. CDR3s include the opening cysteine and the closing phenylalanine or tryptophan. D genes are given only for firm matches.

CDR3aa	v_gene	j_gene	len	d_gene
CASSQGGQNYGYTF	TRBV14	TRBJ1-2	14	NA
CTSSLPGDPTDTQYF	TRBV1	TRBJ2-3	15	NA
CASSRLAGETETQYF	TRBV6-2/TRBV6-3	TRBJ2-5	15	TRBD2
CSVHRGHEQYF	TRBV29-1	TRBJ2-7	11	TRBD1
CASRTGSSYEQYF	TRBV11-2	TRBJ2-7	13	NA
CASRTWTLPKFEGEQYF	TRBV11-2	TRBJ2-7	17	NA
CAISERGEGNIQYF	TRBV10-3	TRBJ2-4	14	TRBD2
CASSLAGGRYSPLHF	TRBV7-2	TRBJ1-6	15	NA
CSAVSGEWPQHF	TRBV20-1	TRBJ1-5	12	NA
CASSSDRIIVDEQFF	TRBV7-2	TRBJ2-1	15	NA
CASSPDSSSYEQYF	TRBV18	TRBJ2-7	14	NA
CASSLGTSVTYEQYF	TRBV11-2	TRBJ2-7	15	TRBD2
CASSPFLTSDLMNTEAFF	TRBV5-6	TRBJ1-1	18	NA
CASSPPGTQNTEAFF	TRBV11-2	TRBJ1-1	15	NA
CASRPGQGSLASNQPQHF	TRBV19	TRBJ1-5	18	TRBD1
CASGVPSRGNTIYF	TRBV28	TRBJ1-3	14	NA
CATSDRGDNEQFF	TRBV24-1	TRBJ2-1	13	NA
CASSSTDPIETQYF	TRBV7-6	TRBJ2-5	14	NA
CASSQVLPILSGNTIYF	TRBV4-1	TRBJ1-3	17	NA
CSAITSGGTYEQYF	TRBV20-1	TRBJ2-7	14	TRBD2
CSATRAGPKTSNQPQHF	TRBV20-1	TRBJ1-5	17	NA
CASSYGAEAFF	TRBV6-5	TRBJ1-1	11	NA
CSARDPRTANTEAFF	TRBV20-1	TRBJ1-1	15	NA
CASSPTGGDRNEQFF	TRBV5-1	TRBJ2-1	15	TRBD1
CASSQGDRAHEQYF	TRBV3-1	TRBJ2-7	14	TRBD1
CATLTSGGVTDTQYF	TRBV6-1	TRBJ2-3	15	TRBD2
CASSLYTGELFF	TRBV28	TRBJ2-2	12	NA
CASREGRGGLGPQHF	TRBV28	TRBJ1-5	15	NA
CSAVGDSYEQYF	TRBV29-1	TRBJ2-7	12	NA
CASSLDSTEGNTIYF	TRBV7-2	TRBJ1-3	15	NA
CSAPGQGNTGELFF	TRBV20-1	TRBJ2-2	14	TRBD1
CASSYRAAAYGYTF	TRBV6-6	TRBJ1-2	14	NA
CASREGGGGMNTEAFF	TRBV6-6	TRBJ1-1	16	NA
CSAGQNNSPLHF	TRBV20-1	TRBJ1-6	12	NA
CASSFGGSSYNEQFF	TRBV11-3	TRBJ2-1	15	NA
CASSLAGTPLEEQYF	TRBV7-9	TRBJ2-7	15	NA
CATLDRGGDEKLFF	TRBV19	TRBJ1-4	14	TRBD1
CASSLARGRSQETQYF	TRBV7-2	TRBJ2-5	16	NA
CASVGTGGYNSPLHF	TRBV11-2	TRBJ1-6	15	TRBD1
CASSLPGTKGNTIYF	TRBV12-3/TRBV12-4	TRBJ1-3	15	NA
CASSYPSGEAFF	TRBV6-5	TRBJ1-1	12	NA
CASLGTKTYEQYF	TRBV28	TRBJ2-7	13	NA